This T cell receptor (beta chain) was profiled in a study of T-cell reconstitution after alpha-beta-depleted transplantation in children. Study-wide results and limits: Several hundred expanded graft clones reportedly supplied alpha-beta T cells about two months after transplant. Some patients owed their high day-60 TCRbeta diversity to surviving recipient T cells and thymic progenitors. The authors attributed T-cell counts and diversity one year after transplant mostly to newly produced T cells.

About this clonotype: Its antigen is currently unknown.

The CDR3 is 15 residues long. Germline V gene lookup returns CDR1 LGHNA and CDR2 YNFKEQ. V lost 4 bases, J lost 4 bases, and 14 bases lay in between. Unique molecular identifiers were incorporated when the TCRbeta library was constructed. TCRdb reprocessed the PCR reads via MiXCR and lists one record per CDR3 protein. The table lists approximately 650,000 distinct CDR3 sequences, approximately 14% of them singletons. The source material was PBMCs, sampled before TCRalphabeta/CD19-depleted stem cell transplant. The TCR originated in a girl between 2 and 10 years old with congenital amegakaryocytic thrombocytopenia, due to receive a stem cell transplant. The chain couples TRBV4-2 to TRBJ1-3; D uncertain. The CDR3 DNA follows: TGTGCCAGCAGCCCCGGAGGGAGGGCAGGAAACACCATATATTTT. It encodes CASSPGGRAGNTIYF.